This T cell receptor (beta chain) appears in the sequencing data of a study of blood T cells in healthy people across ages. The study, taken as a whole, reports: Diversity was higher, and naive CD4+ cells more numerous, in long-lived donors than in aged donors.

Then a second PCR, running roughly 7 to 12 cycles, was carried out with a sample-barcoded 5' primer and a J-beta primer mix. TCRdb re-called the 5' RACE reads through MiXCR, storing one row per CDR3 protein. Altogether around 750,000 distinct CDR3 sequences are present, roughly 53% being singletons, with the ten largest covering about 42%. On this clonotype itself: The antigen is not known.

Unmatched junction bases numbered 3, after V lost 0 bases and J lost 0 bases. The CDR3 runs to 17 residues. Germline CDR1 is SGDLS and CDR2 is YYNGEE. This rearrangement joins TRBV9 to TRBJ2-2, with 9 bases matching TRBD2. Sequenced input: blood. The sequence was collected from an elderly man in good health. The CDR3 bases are TGTGCCAGCAGCGTAGATGGCGGGAGGGCGAACACCGGGGAGCTGTTTTTT. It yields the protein CASSVDGGRANTGELFF. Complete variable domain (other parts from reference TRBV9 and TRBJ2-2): DSGVTQTPKHLITATGQRVTLRCSPRSGDLSVYWYQQSLDQGLQFLIQYYNGEERAKGNILERFSAQQFPDLHSELNLSSLELGDSALYFCASSVDGGRANTGELFFGEGSRLTVL.